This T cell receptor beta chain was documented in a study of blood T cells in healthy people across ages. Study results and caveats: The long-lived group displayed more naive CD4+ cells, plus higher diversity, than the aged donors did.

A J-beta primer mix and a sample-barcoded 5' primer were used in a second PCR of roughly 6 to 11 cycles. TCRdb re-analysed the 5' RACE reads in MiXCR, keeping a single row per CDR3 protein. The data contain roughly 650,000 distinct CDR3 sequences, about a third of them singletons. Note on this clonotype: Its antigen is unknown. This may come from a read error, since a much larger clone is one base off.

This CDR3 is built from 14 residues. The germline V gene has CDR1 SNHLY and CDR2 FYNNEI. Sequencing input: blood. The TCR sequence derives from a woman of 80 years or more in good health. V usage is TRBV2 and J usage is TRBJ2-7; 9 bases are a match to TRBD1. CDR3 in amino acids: CVSRRDRAPDEQYF. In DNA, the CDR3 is TGTGTCAGCAGACGGGACAGGGCCCCTGACGAGCAGTACTTC. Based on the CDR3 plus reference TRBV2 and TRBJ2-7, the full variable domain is EPEVTQTPSHQVTQMGQEVILRCVPISNHLYFYWYRQILGQKVEFLVSFYNNEISEKSEIFDDQFSVERPDGSNFTLKIRSTKLEDSAMYFCVSRRDRAPDEQYFGPGTRLTVT.